This is a list of T cell receptor beta chains from one sample in a study of blood T cell repertoires in COVID-19. Libraries were prepared by immunoSEQ multiplex PCR; TCRdb keeps only in-frame clonotypes and omits some of them. The data show about 63,000 clones, 75% to 90% seen once. Sequencing used peripheral blood. These receptors came from a man aged 45 to 65 with active COVID-19. Both conserved end residues are trimmed from each CDR3.

j_call: TRBJ2-2
v_call: TRBV12-5
cdr3_aa: ASGLATGSSNTGELF

j_call: TRBJ1-1
v_call: TRBV3-1/TRBV3-2
cdr3_aa: ASSQVRGNTEAF

j_call: TRBJ2-7
v_call: TRBV28
cdr3_aa: ASSLPGQGKDEQY

j_call: TRBJ2-1
v_call: TRBV19
cdr3_aa: ASVKGLAGGSYNEQF

j_call: TRBJ1-3
v_call: TRBV4-2
cdr3_aa: ASSQGLLSGNTIY

j_call: TRBJ2-7
v_call: TRBV7-2
cdr3_aa: ASSLANRGSYEQY

j_call: TRBJ2-1
v_call: TRBV19
cdr3_aa: ASSASGGTYNEQF

j_call: TRBJ2-6
v_call: TRBV30
cdr3_aa: AWTYPPDRDSGANVLT

j_call: TRBJ1-3
v_call: TRBV28
cdr3_aa: ASRGQESSGNTIY

j_call: TRBJ2-2
v_call: TRBV15
cdr3_aa: ATSRGPLADSNTGELF

j_call: TRBJ1-5
v_call: TRBV19
cdr3_aa: ASRSRNTDNQPQH

j_call: TRBJ1-1
v_call: TRBV27
cdr3_aa: ASSHRGTNTEAF

j_call: TRBJ1-4
v_call: TRBV5-1
cdr3_aa: ASSLETGTNEKLF

j_call: TRBJ2-1
v_call: TRBV18
cdr3_aa: ASSLRLASKSSSYNEQF

j_call: TRBJ2-5
v_call: TRBV27
cdr3_aa: ASSPGTDLGETQY

j_call: TRBJ1-1
v_call: TRBV6-6
cdr3_aa: ASSYSRGTGATEAF

j_call: TRBJ2-7
v_call: TRBV19
cdr3_aa: ASRTASGTGYEQY

j_call: TRBJ2-5
v_call: TRBV7-9
cdr3_aa: ASSLVGLGETQY

j_call: TRBJ2-3
v_call: TRBV5-4
cdr3_aa: ASSEGPGGGRDTQY

j_call: TRBJ1-1
v_call: TRBV12-3/TRBV12-4
cdr3_aa: ASSLDRGEAF

j_call: TRBJ1-1
v_call: TRBV9
cdr3_aa: ASRSGQIPIS

j_call: TRBJ2-7
v_call: TRBV7-6
cdr3_aa: ASSFQGLAMDEQY

j_call: TRBJ2-7
v_call: TRBV10-2
cdr3_aa: ASSITGVTYEQY

j_call: TRBJ2-3
v_call: TRBV10-1
cdr3_aa: ASSAAGVADTQY

j_call: TRBJ1-1
v_call: TRBV7-6
cdr3_aa: ASSLAQSLANTEAF